These T cell receptor beta chains were read from a single sample in a study of somatic mutations in cytotoxic T cells in rheumatoid arthritis. Sequencing was performed with immunoSEQ multiplex PCR; in TCRdb, only in-frame clones are kept and a portion is missing. The data contain tens of thousands of clones, about 80% of them singletons. Specimen: CD8+ T cells sorted from blood. The receptors stem from a man between 35 and 55 years old in good health. CDR3s include the opening cysteine and the closing phenylalanine or tryptophan. The D gene is left open where the match is weak. Clone size is given for some rows only: seen once, a few or many times, or a class if the clone is expanded.

d_gene	v_gene	abundance	j_gene	CDR3aa	CDR3nt
-	TRBV13	-	TRBJ2-1	CASSPTTRDSSYNEQFF	TGTGCCAGCAGCCCAACGACCAGGGATTCCTCCTACAATGAGCAGTTCTTC
-	TRBV28	-	TRBJ2-3	CASSLEGYTDTQYF	TGTGCCAGCAGTTTAGAGGGCTACACAGATACGCAGTATTTT
-	TRBV15	-	TRBJ2-5	CATSIRKGYQETQYF	TGTGCCACCAGCATTAGAAAGGGGTACCAAGAGACCCAGTACTTC
-	TRBV6-5	-	TRBJ2-1	CASRVGGERYNEQFF	TGTGCCAGCCGGGTGGGGGGTGAGCGGTACAATGAGCAGTTCTTC
-	TRBV11-2	-	TRBJ2-7	CASSGYPRTYEQYF	TGTGCCAGCAGCGGGTACCCGAGGACCTACGAGCAGTACTTC
-	TRBV7-9	-	TRBJ2-7	CASSSRGSAEQYF	TGTGCCAGCAGCTCCAGGGGCTCCGCCGAGCAGTACTTC
-	TRBV28	-	TRBJ2-7	CASSFRGYGHEQYF	TGTGCCAGCAGTTTCAGGGGTTATGGCCACGAGCAGTACTTC
-	TRBV27	-	TRBJ1-5	CASRPFNRGVPNQPQHF	TGTGCCAGCAGACCTTTTAATAGGGGGGTCCCCAATCAGCCCCAGCATTTT
-	TRBV9	-	TRBJ1-5	CASSVEGGRPQHF	TGTGCCAGCAGCGTAGAGGGGGGGAGGCCCCAGCATTTT
TRBD1	TRBV28	-	TRBJ2-1	CASSDRAYNEQFF	TGTGCCAGTAGTGACAGGGCCTACAATGAGCAGTTCTTC
-	TRBV28	-	TRBJ1-1	CASAKDGRGDTEAFF	TGTGCCAGCGCCAAGGACGGGCGAGGGGACACTGAAGCTTTCTTT
-	TRBV25-1	-	TRBJ1-5	CASSDRNSNQPQHF	TGTGCCAGCAGTGATCGGAACAGCAATCAGCCCCAGCATTTT
TRBD2	TRBV7-6	-	TRBJ2-1	CASSLGTSGISYNEQFF	TGTGCCAGCAGCTTAGGGACTAGCGGGATCTCCTACAATGAGCAGTTCTTC
TRBD1	TRBV6-6	-	TRBJ2-7	CASSYSGQGLSYEQYF	TGTGCCAGCAGTTACTCGGGACAGGGCCTCTCCTACGAGCAGTACTTC
-	TRBV7-3	-	TRBJ2-7	CASSGGGTRSYEQYF	TGTGCCAGCAGCGGAGGCGGGACTCGCTCCTACGAGCAGTACTTC
-	TRBV13	-	TRBJ1-5	CASSLGDSNQPQHF	TGTGCCAGCAGCTTAGGAGATAGCAATCAGCCCCAGCATTTT
TRBD1	TRBV28	-	TRBJ2-3	CASSLVETGGLDTQYF	TGTGCCAGCAGTTTAGTGGAGACAGGGGGCTTAGATACGCAGTATTTT
-	TRBV5-1	-	TRBJ1-1	CASSPDGGMNTEAFF	TGCGCCAGCAGCCCGGACGGGGGAATGAACACTGAAGCTTTCTTT
TRBD1	TRBV7-6	once	TRBJ1-4	CASSLGRGPEKLFF	TGTGCCAGCAGCTTAGGCAGGGGGCCTGAAAAACTGTTTTTT
-	TRBV30	-	TRBJ2-1	CAWRGGTETGSYNEQFF	TGTGCCTGGAGAGGAGGAACCGAGACAGGCTCCTACAATGAGCAGTTCTTC
-	TRBV4-1	-	TRBJ1-3	CASSQVHQENTIYF	TGCGCCAGCAGCCAAGTCCATCAGGAAAACACCATATATTTT
-	TRBV28	-	TRBJ1-1	CASSMTVDSSTEAFF	TGTGCCAGCAGTATGACCGTGGACAGCTCCACTGAAGCTTTCTTT
TRBD2	TRBV27	-	TRBJ2-2	CASTFMGLAGAGELFF	TGTGCCAGCACCTTTATGGGACTAGCGGGAGCCGGGGAGCTGTTTTTT
-	TRBV27	-	TRBJ2-1	CASTRRQGPYNEQFF	TGTGCCAGCACCCGGAGGCAGGGTCCCTACAATGAGCAGTTCTTC
-	TRBV2	-	TRBJ2-3	CASSEGTSDTQYF	TGTGCCAGCAGTGAGGGGACATCAGATACGCAGTATTTT
TRBD1	TRBV27	-	TRBJ1-5	CASSFRGHSNQPQHF	TGTGCCAGCAGTTTCAGGGGGCATAGCAATCAGCCCCAGCATTTT
-	TRBV30	-	TRBJ1-1	CAWSAGTVNTEAFF	TGTGCCTGGAGTGCCGGGACGGTGAACACTGAAGCTTTCTTT
-	TRBV7-2	-	TRBJ2-7	CASSLGSSVYEQYF	TGTGCCAGCAGCTTAGGTTCTAGCGTCTACGAGCAGTACTTC
TRBD2	TRBV27	once	TRBJ2-7	CASSFREGYEQYF	TGTGCCAGCAGCTTCAGGGAGGGGTACGAGCAGTACTTC
-	TRBV11-3	-	TRBJ2-1	CASSPGRDGYNEQFF	TGTGCCAGCAGCCCTGGCCGGGACGGTTACAATGAGCAGTTCTTC
TRBD2	TRBV25-1	once	TRBJ2-1	CASSFSGSSYNEQFF	TGTGCCAGCAGCTTTAGCGGGAGCTCCTACAATGAGCAGTTCTTC
TRBD1	TRBV15	-	TRBJ1-1	CATSRASTGLAAFF	TGTGCCACCAGCAGAGCGTCGACAGGGCTTGCAGCTTTCTTT
-	TRBV5-1	once	TRBJ1-1	CASHLGGDYTEAFF	TGCGCCAGCCATCTTGGGGGAGACTACACTGAAGCTTTCTTT
-	TRBV7-9	few	TRBJ1-5	CASSLGDQPQHF	TGTGCCAGCAGCTTAGGGGATCAGCCCCAGCATTTT
TRBD1	TRBV6-5	once	TRBJ1-1	CAIARTGQNTEAFF	TGTGCCATTGCCCGGACAGGGCAGAACACTGAAGCTTTCTTT
-	TRBV5-4	few	TRBJ2-1	CASSLGLIDEQFF	TGTGCCAGCAGCTTGGGACTAATCGATGAGCAGTTCTTC
-	TRBV15	once	TRBJ2-7	CATSRGSYEQYF	TGTGCCACCAGCAGGGGGTCCTACGAGCAGTACTTC
-	TRBV7-3	-	TRBJ1-4	CASSFYRASNEKLFF	TGTGCCAGCAGCTTCTACAGGGCTTCTAATGAAAAACTGTTTTTT
TRBD1	TRBV11-1	-	TRBJ2-7	CASSSTGSGEQYF	TGTGCCAGCAGCTCGACAGGGTCCGGGGAGCAGTACTTC
-	TRBV19	few	TRBJ1-5	CASSIVLNQPQHF	TGTGCCAGTAGTATTGTCCTCAATCAGCCCCAGCATTTT
-	TRBV5-1	-	TRBJ1-1	CASSLDTGTEAFF	TGCGCCAGCAGCTTGGATACGGGTACTGAAGCTTTCTTT
-	TRBV9	few	TRBJ1-4	CASSGTQGEKLFF	TGTGCCAGCTCCGGGACCCAAGGAGAAAAACTGTTTTTT
TRBD1	TRBV27	-	TRBJ2-7	CASSVRGTGYYEQYF	TGTGCCAGCAGTGTCCGTGGGACAGGATACTACGAGCAGTACTTC
-	TRBV7-8	-	TRBJ2-1	CASSLALVQQPYNEQFF	TGTGCCAGCAGCTTAGCCCTGGTTCAACAACCTTACAATGAGCAGTTCTTC
-	TRBV6-1	-	TRBJ1-2	CASSYRLGPLGGYTF	TGTGCCAGCAGCTACCGTTTGGGTCCTCTCGGCGGCTACACCTTC
-	TRBV9	-	TRBJ2-3	CASSSWLAPDTQYF	TGTGCCAGCAGCTCCTGGCTCGCCCCAGATACGCAGTATTTT
TRBD1	TRBV19	few	TRBJ1-1	CASSIGQGVTEAFF	TGTGCCAGTAGTATAGGACAGGGAGTCACTGAAGCTTTCTTT
-	TRBV5-8	few	TRBJ2-7	CASSFGEQYF	TGTGCCAGCAGCTTCGGCGAGCAGTACTTC
-	TRBV9	few	TRBJ2-2	CASSLNTGELFF	TGTGCCAGCAGTTTGAACACCGGGGAGCTGTTTTTT
TRBD2	TRBV11-2	-	TRBJ2-7	CASSPRVAGDYEQYF	TGTGCCAGCAGCCCCCGGGTAGCGGGAGACTACGAGCAGTACTTC
-	TRBV28	-	TRBJ1-5	CASSPRQLSNQPQHF	TGTGCCAGCAGCCCCCGACAGCTTAGCAATCAGCCCCAGCATTTT
-	TRBV7-2	-	TRBJ2-1	CASSLRSGAISYNEQFF	TGTGCCAGCAGCTTGAGGTCCGGGGCTATCTCCTACAATGAGCAGTTCTTC
TRBD1	TRBV4-3	-	TRBJ2-1	CASSQGWPLRDRGYEQFF	TGCGCCAGCAGCCAAGGATGGCCCCTCCGGGACAGGGGGTATGAGCAGTTCTTC